This TCR beta chain was sequenced for a study of shared clonotypes between healthy human individuals (dated by TCRdb to the early 2020s). Regarding the research as a whole: A couple of women and three men aged 18 to 49 years were included in the cohort. Each donor's leukapheresis produced roughly between roughly 0.9 and 8.9 billion PBMCs. To increase sequencing depth and limit assay-specific biases, TCR repertoire library preparation and sequencing were carried out by different laboratories using diverse techniques. For each donor, three plates each were used for CD4 naive and CD4 memory, two plates were used for CD8 naive, and one plate was used for CD8 memory. The study deeply sequenced blood TCR repertoires of about 5 healthy adults to estimate repertoire size and the extent of clonotype sharing between individuals. Paper-wide results and their limitations: Even with the large sequencing depth, rarefaction of the sorted-subset datasets indicated that sequencing was incomplete. Sampling was restricted to blood, and TCR repertoires in tissue are likely to differ from TCR repertoires in blood. When a handful of donors were compared, the shared fraction of clonotypes was about 5.2% for naive CD4, approximately 3.5% for naive CD8, roughly 2.5% for memory CD4, and under 0.5% for memory CD8. Naive subsets generally had larger estimated clonotype richness than memory subsets did. Compared with non-shared clonotypes, clonotypes shared by all four sorted-subset donors had higher generation probabilities. Based on pairwise subsampling, the degree of clonotype sharing among donors was expected to be affected by sequencing depth. The small number of donors limited the genetic and exposure-history diversity represented.

The donors were healthy, HIV-negative adults with no recently reported acute infections or vaccinations. Only Caucasian adults living in Nashville, Tennessee, USA were represented among the donors. CD4+ T cells were enriched by magnetic negative selection; naive cells were then positively selected on CD45RA, and the negative fraction formed the memory subset. Blood was obtained by leukapheresis, after which PBMCs were separated by Ficoll-Histopaque density gradient centrifugation and cryopreserved in liquid nitrogen vapor phase. Analytical flow cytometry was used to check the purity and quantity of every magnetically sorted T cell population. Genomic DNA was isolated from every sorted fraction and measured by UV absorbance on a Nanodrop 2000c. From the cysteine up to the phenylalanine, the CDR3 has a length of 13 residues. Kept here is only the CDR3 DNA, which spans 39 bases and is read in frame from base 1. Trimming takes 2 bases off V and 8 bases off J; junction bases not matched to a gene: 5. According to the germline V gene, CDR1 reads SNHLY and CDR2 reads FYNNEI.

This clone has just a few counts. Its antigen remains undetermined. No much larger clone exists at a distance of one base, and base qualities are not known. Using the deep immunoSEQ assay, TCR CDR3 regions were amplified from genomic DNA by multiplex PCR. Extracted genomic DNA from each cell subset was spread evenly across all wells of several immunoSEQ 96-well plates, with each plate serving as a replicate. For sorted subsets, around 200 ng genomic DNA, equal to tens of thousands of T cell genomes, was loaded into each replicate PCR. Purified libraries were quantified with a Qubit 3.0 fluorometer, sized on a Bioanalyzer 2100, and re-quantified with the KAPA Library Quantification kit. Each immunoSEQ 96-well plate was sequenced on its own single-read 150-cycle Illumina NextSeq 550 flow cell. Processing in the source paper ran as follows. Because the immunoSEQ output held only junctional sequences and lacked quality scores, the filtering could not match the filtering applied to full-length reads. Sequences were annotated with PyIR, a Python wrapper for IgBLAST v1.9, and V/J genes and CDR3 were assigned using IMGT germline references. Any read was removed if the V/J assignment was weak (E-value above 1e-6), the CDR3 was missing, or the read contained stop codons, out-of-frame junctions, or ambiguous translated residues. V3J clonotypes were defined as sequences sharing an identical inferred V gene, J gene, and CDR3 amino acid sequence. The percentage overlap between two repertoires was calculated by dividing the number of shared unique clonotypes by the size of the smaller repertoire. Richness of each repertoire was evaluated using RTK rarefaction, the Chao1 estimator, and Recon v2.1 estimates of unobserved clonotypes. Generation probabilities were computed with OLGA for all TCRbeta clonotypes obtained by the gDNA method from a handful of donors. TCRdb retrieved this table from immuneACCESS and kept in-frame rearrangements only. Not all clones are present; in checked studies, unresolved V genes account for under half, and no reason is known for the remainder. The DNA gave D and trimming, while V, J and clone size come from that table. The sample data list over 950,000 clones, and 70% to 85% of these were observed just once. More than 0.85% of the sample is held by the ten biggest clonotypes.

The chain uses TRBV2 and TRBJ1-2, and 7 bases in between align with TRBD1. The receptor was derived from a man aged 18 to 30 in good health. Some clones in this sample may be carry-over from other donors' samples. The sample consisted of memory CD4+ T cells from PBMCs. In the paper's terms, the cell subset or site label means: CD45RA-negative fraction. The nucleotides are TGTGCCAGCAGTGAAAAGGGGGCCAGAGGCTACACCTTC. Its protein product is CASSEKGARGYTF.